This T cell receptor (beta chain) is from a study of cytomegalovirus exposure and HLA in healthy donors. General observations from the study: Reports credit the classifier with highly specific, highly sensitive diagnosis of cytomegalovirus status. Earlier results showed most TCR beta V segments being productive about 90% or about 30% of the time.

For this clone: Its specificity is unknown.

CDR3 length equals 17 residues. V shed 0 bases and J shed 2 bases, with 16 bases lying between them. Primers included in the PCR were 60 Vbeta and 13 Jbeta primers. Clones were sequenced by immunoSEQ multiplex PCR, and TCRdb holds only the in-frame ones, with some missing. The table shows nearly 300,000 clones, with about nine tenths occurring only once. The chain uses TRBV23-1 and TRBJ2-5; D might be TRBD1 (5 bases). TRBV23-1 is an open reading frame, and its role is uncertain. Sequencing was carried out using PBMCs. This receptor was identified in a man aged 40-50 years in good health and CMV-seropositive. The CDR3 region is CASSQSYPQGLQETQYF. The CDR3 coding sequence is TGCGCCAGCAGTCAATCTTATCCCCAGGGCTTGCAAGAGACCCAGTACTTC.